The clone carrying this T cell receptor (beta chain) was found many times. Germline V gene data show CDR1 as DFQATT and CDR2 as SNEGSKA (reference sequence). V lost 6 bases, J lost 7 bases, and 13 bases lay in between. The CDR3 totals 12 residues. This specimen comes from a study of response to subunit inactivated influenza vaccine. TCRdb analysed the RT-PCR reads with MiXCR anew, one entry per CDR3 protein. The sample includes under 200,000 distinct CDR3 sequences, 10% to 15% seen only once; the top ten take 25% to 35%. The same specimen was also included in a second study, on T cells expressing NK-cell markers. That source adds: 5'RACE template switching with UMIs generated TCR beta cDNA. Beta-chain profiling covered CD3+CD56+NKG2C+, CD3+CD56+NKG2C- and CD3+CD56-NKG2C+ sorted subsets. Among the eight sequenced donors, seven tested HCMV-seropositive and one tested seronegative.

The chain combines TRBV20-1 with TRBJ1-5; D ambiguous. This receptor was identified in a man aged 50-59 years who received an inactivated influenza vaccine. This sample comprised CD8+ T cells sorted from PBMCs, obtained 11 to 12 days after vaccination. As DNA, the CDR3 is TGCAGTGCCCAACCGGCCACACAGCCCCAGCATTTT. Its protein is CSAQPATQPQHF.